These 13 T cell receptor beta chains originate from one sample sequenced in a study of T cells in localized non-small cell lung cancer. Sequencing was performed with immunoSEQ multiplex PCR; in TCRdb, only in-frame clones are kept and a portion is missing. The data contain about 13,000 clones, over 65% of them seen just once; the ten biggest clones take up approximately 30%. Sequenced material: peripheral blood, taken before any cancer treatment. The receptor source for this set is a male donor aged 60 or over with stage I squamous cell lung carcinoma.

The J gene is TRBJ2-7, the V gene TRBV11-2; weak D call: TRBD2 (5 bases). This CDR3 is 14 amino acids long. Germline V lookup: CDR1 SGHAT, CDR2 FQNNGV. V lost 6 bases and J 2 bases, leaving 14 bases between the germline ends. In DNA, the CDR3 is TGTGCCAGCAGTCAAGGTCGGGGAGCCTACGAGCAGTACTTC. Its protein product is CASSQGRGAYEQYF.

This clone was detected a few times. The rearrangement links TRBV7-8 to TRBJ2-7, with a weak D call TRBD1 (6 bases). CDR1 is SGHVS, CDR2 FQNEAQ, per germline. The ends were cut back, 5 bases at V and 1 base at J, with 9 bases in the middle. The CDR3 has 13 amino acids. CDR3 in DNA: TGTGCCAGCAGCCCCAGGGGTTCCTACGAGCAGTACTTC. Protein product: CASSPRGSYEQYF.

This clone has a single count. The J gene is TRBJ2-7, the V gene TRBV5-1, with a weak D call TRBD1 (6 bases). Trimming took 3 bases from V and 2 from J, leaving 15 bases between them. This CDR3 region has 15 residues. Germline CDR1 and CDR2: SGHRS and YFSETQ. The CDR3 protein is CASSWAAGDTYEQYF. DNA of the CDR3: TGCGCCAGCAGCTGGGCGGCAGGGGACACCTACGAGCAGTACTTC.

This clone was seen once. The sample holds other DNA sequences that translate to the same CDR3. The genes are TRBV18 and TRBJ2-2; no definite D call. The CDR3 extends over 15 amino acids. V lost 0 bases to trimming and J lost 2 bases, with 7 bases between them. In germline, CDR1 is KGHSH, CDR2 LQKENI. In nucleotides, the CDR3 is TGTGCCAGCTCACCACCGCGAGGAAACACCGGGGAGCTGTTTTTT. This translates into CASSPPRGNTGELFF.

The CDR3 nucleotides read TGCGCCAGCAGCCAAGGGGGAGGGAAGAACACTGAAGCTTTCTTT. Translated: CASSQGGGKNTEAFF. The chain joins TRBV4-1 to TRBJ1-1; D is unclear. Germline V gene sequence: CDR1 MGHRA, CDR2 YSYEKL. There are 15 residues in the CDR3. V lost 1 base to trimming and J lost 1 base, with 10 bases between them.

This chain joins TRBV7-9 and TRBJ2-3; tentatively, D is TRBD2 (5 bases). V was shortened by 7 bases and J by 1 base, with 15 bases between the two germline ends. This CDR3 is built from 15 residues. Germline V gene lookup returns CDR1 SEHNR and CDR2 FQNEAQ (reference sequence). The CDR3 sequence is CASTSLVGGTDTQYF. CDR3 coding DNA: TGTGCCAGCACCTCTTTAGTCGGGGGCACAGATACGCAGTATTTT.

The rearrangement joins TRBV5-1 to TRBJ1-1; 8 nucleotides align to TRBD1. Germline V gene data show CDR1 as SGHRS and CDR2 as YFSETQ. With V trimmed by 5 bases and J by 6 bases, 6 bases remained unmatched. There are 13 residues in the CDR3. The CDR3 loop is CASSQTGESEAFF. As DNA, the CDR3 is TGCGCCAGCAGTCAGACAGGGGAATCTGAAGCTTTCTTT. Full variable domain (rest looked up from reference TRBV5-1 and TRBJ1-1): KAGVTQTPRYLIKTRGQQVTLSCSPISGHRSVSWYQQTPGQGLQFLFEYFSETQRNKGNFPGRFSGRQFSNSRSEMNVSTLELGDSALYLCASSQTGESEAFFGQGTRLTVV.

This chain links TRBV5-1 with TRBJ1-1; tentatively, D is TRBD1 (5 bases). V lost 4 bases to trimming and J lost 5 bases, with 21 bases between them. The CDR3 covers 16 residues. Germline CDR1 and CDR2: SGHRS and YFSETQ. The CDR3 DNA reads as TGCGCCAGCAGCGGACGGGACTCCGTTTTGGGGACTGAAGCTTTCTTT. Its translation is CASSGRDSVLGTEAFF. Full variable domain (missing parts from reference TRBV5-1 and TRBJ1-1): KAGVTQTPRYLIKTRGQQVTLSCSPISGHRSVSWYQQTPGQGLQFLFEYFSETQRNKGNFPGRFSGRQFSNSRSEMNVSTLELGDSALYLCASSGRDSVLGTEAFFGQGTRLTVV.

This chain connects TRBV28 to TRBJ2-1, with TRBD2 identical over 7 bases. J was trimmed by 3 bases and V by 5 bases; bases with no gene match: 7. CDR3 length: 15 amino acids. CDR1 and CDR2 (germline): MDHEN, SYDVKM. The CDR3 DNA follows: TGTGCCAGCAGTCTCCTAGCGGAAATCTACAATGAGCAGTTCTTC. This codes for CASSLLAEIYNEQFF.

This rearrangement joins TRBV29-1 to TRBJ1-1; 7 nucleotides match TRBD1. Trimming at V came to 2 bases and at J to 4 bases, leaving 4 bases not matched to a gene. CDR3 length: 13 residues. Germline V lookup: CDR1 SQVTM, CDR2 ANQGSEA. The DNA of the CDR3 is TGCAGCGTTGAATGGACAGGTGCCACTGAAGCTTTCTTT. It translates to CSVEWTGATEAFF.

The chain combines TRBV4-1 with TRBJ2-6, with 11 bases that match TRBD2. With V trimmed by 6 bases and J by 0 bases, 16 bases remained unmatched. Germline V gene data show CDR1 as MGHRA and CDR2 as YSYEKL. CDR3 size: 21 residues. The DNA of the CDR3 is TGCGCCAGCAGTCAAAACCGAATCGGACTAGCGGGTTTCTCTGGGGCCAACGTCCTGACTTTC. Its translation is CASSQNRIGLAGFSGANVLTF.

The chain joins TRBV4-1 to TRBJ2-7, with TRBD1 matching over 8 bases. The CDR3 covers 18 residues. Looked up from germline, CDR1 is MGHRA and CDR2 is YSYEKL. V gave up 5 bases and J gave up 6 bases; unmatched junction bases: 21. The CDR3 nucleotides read TGCGCCAGCAGCAGCTCTATCGGGGCCGGACAGGGACGAGGCGAGCAGTACTTC. Translating gives CASSSSIGAGQGRGEQYF.

The V and J genes are TRBV5-1 and TRBJ2-7; 8 bases map to TRBD1. CDR3 length: 15 amino acids. Germline trimming cut 4 bases from V and 3 bases from J; bases unmatched to any gene: 9. Germline CDR1 and CDR2: SGHRS and YFSETQ. The CDR3 DNA sequence: TGCGCCAGCAGCGACAGGGGACTCGGTCGCTACGAGCAGTACTTC. Translation gives CASSDRGLGRYEQYF.